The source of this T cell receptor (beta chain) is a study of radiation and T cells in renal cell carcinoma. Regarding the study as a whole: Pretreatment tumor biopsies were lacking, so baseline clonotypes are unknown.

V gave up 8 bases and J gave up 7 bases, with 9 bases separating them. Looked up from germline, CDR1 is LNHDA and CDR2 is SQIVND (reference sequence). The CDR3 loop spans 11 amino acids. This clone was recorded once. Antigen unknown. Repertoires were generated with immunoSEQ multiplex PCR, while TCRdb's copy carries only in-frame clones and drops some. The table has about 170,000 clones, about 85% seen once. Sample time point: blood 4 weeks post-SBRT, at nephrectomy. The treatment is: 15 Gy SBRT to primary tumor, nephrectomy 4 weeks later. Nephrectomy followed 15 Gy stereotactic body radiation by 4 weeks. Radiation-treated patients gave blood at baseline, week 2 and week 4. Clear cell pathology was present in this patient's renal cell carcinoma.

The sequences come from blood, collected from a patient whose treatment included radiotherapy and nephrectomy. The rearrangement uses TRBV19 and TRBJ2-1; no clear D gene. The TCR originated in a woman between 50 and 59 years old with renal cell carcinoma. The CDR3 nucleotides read TGTGCCAGTGGGGAAGGTAATGAGCAGTTCTTC. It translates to CASGEGNEQFF.